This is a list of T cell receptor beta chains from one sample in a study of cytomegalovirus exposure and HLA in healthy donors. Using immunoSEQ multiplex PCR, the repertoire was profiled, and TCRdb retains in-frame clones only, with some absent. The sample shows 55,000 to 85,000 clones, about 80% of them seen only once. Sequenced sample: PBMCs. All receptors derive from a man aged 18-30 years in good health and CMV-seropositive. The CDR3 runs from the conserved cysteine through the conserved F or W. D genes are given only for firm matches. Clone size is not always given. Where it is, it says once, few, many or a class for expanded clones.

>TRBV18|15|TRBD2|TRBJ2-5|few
TGTGCCAGCTCACCACGCGGGGGGGCAGTGGAGACCCAGTACTTC
CASSPRGGAVETQYF
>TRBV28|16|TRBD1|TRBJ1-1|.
TGTGCCAGCATCCCTAGGGTGGGACAGATGAACACTGAAGCTTTCTTT
CASIPRVGQMNTEAFF
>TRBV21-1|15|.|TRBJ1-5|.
TGTGCCAGCATTCCGAAGGACAGGGGGGATCAGCCCCAGCATTTT
CASIPKDRGDQPQHF
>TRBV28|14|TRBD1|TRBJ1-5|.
TGTGCCAGCAGTTGGACAGGTCTCAATCAGCCCCAGCATTTT
CASSWTGLNQPQHF
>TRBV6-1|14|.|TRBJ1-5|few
TGTGCCAGCAGTGAAGGCAGGGGAGATCAGCCCCAGCATTTT
CASSEGRGDQPQHF
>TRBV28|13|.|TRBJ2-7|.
TGTGCCAGCACCCCTGTGGACAGTTACGAGCAGTACTTC
CASTPVDSYEQYF
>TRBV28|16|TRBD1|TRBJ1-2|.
TGTGCCAGCAGTCTCCTTCAGGGGGCGAGGAACTATGGCTACACCTTC
CASSLLQGARNYGYTF
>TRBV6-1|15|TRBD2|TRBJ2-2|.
TGTGCCAGCAGTGAAGCAGCGGGAGGGCCCGGGGAGCTGTTTTTT
CASSEAAGGPGELFF
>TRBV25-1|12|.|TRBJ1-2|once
TGTGCCAGCAGTGAAGGGACTTGGGGCTACACCTTC
CASSEGTWGYTF
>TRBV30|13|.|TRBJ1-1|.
TGTGCCTGGAGTGTTTTGCGGAACACTGAAGCTTTCTTT
CAWSVLRNTEAFF
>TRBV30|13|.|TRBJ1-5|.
TGTGCCTGGAGTGGACAGGGCAATCAGCCCCAGCATTTT
CAWSGQGNQPQHF
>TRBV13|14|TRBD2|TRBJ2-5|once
TGTGCCAGCAGCCCTCGGACTAGCCAGGAGACCCAGTACTTC
CASSPRTSQETQYF
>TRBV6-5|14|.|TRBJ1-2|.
TGTGCCAGCGGGTCCCCGGACTCTAACTATGGCTACACCTTC
CASGSPDSNYGYTF
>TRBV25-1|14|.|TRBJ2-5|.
TGTGCCAGCAGTGATTCCCCGGGGGAAGAGACCCAGTACTTC
CASSDSPGEETQYF
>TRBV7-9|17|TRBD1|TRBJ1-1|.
TGTGCCAGCAGCTCCCCGACAGGGGGCCTTATGAACACTGAAGCTTTCTTT
CASSSPTGGLMNTEAFF
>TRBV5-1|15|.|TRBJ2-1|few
TGCGCCAGCAGCTTGGAACAGGGAGCCTACAATGAGCAGTTCTTC
CASSLEQGAYNEQFF
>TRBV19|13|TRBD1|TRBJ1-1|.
TGTGCCACCATGGACAGGCACCTCGCTGAAGCTTTCTTT
CATMDRHLAEAFF
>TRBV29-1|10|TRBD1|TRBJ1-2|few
TGCAGCGTCCGGGACAGCGGCTACACCTTC
CSVRDSGYTF
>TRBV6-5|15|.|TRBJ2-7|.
TGTGCCAGCACCAAAAGGGGCGGGATGGGTCACGAGCAGTACTTC
CASTKRGGMGHEQYF
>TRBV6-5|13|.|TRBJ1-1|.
TGTGCCAGCACCCACGGGGGGGGCACTGAAGCTTTCTTT
CASTHGGGTEAFF
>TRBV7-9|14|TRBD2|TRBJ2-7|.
TGTGCCAGCGCTGGGTTGAGCGGGGGAAACGAGCAGTACTTC
CASAGLSGGNEQYF